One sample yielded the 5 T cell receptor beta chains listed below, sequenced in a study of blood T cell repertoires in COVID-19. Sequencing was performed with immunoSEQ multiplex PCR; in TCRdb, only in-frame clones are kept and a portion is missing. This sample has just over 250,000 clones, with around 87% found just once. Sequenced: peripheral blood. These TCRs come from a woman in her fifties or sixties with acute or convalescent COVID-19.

In DNA form, the CDR3 reads TGTGCCAGCAGGCCCGGGACTAGTGAGCGACAGACCCAGTACTTC. It is translated as CASRPGTSERQTQYF. The rearrangement links TRBV5-4 to TRBJ2-5; 8 bases are shared with TRBD2. Germline V gene sequence: CDR1 SGHNT, CDR2 YYREEE (reference sequence). CDR3 size: 15 residues. Losses at the gene ends were 5 bases for V and 6 bases for J; bases not matched to a gene: 12.

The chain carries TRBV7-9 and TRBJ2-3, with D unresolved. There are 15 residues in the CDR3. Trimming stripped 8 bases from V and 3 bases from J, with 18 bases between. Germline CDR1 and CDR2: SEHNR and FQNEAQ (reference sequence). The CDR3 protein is CASSNIGLTTDTQYF. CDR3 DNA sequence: TGTGCCAGCTCCAATATTGGCCTTACGACAGATACGCAGTATTTT.

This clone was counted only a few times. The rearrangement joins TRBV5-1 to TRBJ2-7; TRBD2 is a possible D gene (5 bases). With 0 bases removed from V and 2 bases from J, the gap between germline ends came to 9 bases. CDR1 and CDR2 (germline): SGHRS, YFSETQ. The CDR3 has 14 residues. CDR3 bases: TGCGCCAGCAGCTTGGGAGGGTTTCCCTACGAGCAGTACTTC. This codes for CASSLGGFPYEQYF.

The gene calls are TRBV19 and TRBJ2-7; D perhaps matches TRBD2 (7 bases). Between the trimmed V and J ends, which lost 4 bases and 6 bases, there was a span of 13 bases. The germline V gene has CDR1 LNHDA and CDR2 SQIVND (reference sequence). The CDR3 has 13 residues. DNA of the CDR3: TGTGCCAGTAGTACGAGGGGGGAGGGCGAGCAGTACTTC. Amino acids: CASSTRGEGEQYF.

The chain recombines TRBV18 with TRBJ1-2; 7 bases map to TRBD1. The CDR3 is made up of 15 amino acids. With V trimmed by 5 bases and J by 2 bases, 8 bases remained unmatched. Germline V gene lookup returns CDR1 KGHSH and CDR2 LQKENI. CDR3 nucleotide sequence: TGTGCCAGCTCAACAAGACAGGGAGGAAACTATGGCTACACCTTC. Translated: CASSTRQGGNYGYTF.